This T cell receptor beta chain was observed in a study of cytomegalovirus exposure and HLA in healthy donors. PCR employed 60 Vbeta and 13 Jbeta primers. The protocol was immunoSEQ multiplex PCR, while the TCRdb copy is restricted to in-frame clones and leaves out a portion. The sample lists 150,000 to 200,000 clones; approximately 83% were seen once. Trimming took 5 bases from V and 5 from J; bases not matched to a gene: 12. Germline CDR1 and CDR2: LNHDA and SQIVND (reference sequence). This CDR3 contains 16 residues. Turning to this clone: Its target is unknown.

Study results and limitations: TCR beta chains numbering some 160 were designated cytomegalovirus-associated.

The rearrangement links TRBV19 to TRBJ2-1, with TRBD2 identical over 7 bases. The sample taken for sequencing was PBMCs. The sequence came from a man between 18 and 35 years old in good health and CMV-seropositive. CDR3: CASSPFLGGSHNEQFF. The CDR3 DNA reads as TGTGCCAGTAGTCCTTTCTTGGGGGGGTCCCACAATGAGCAGTTCTTC.